This TCR beta chain was recorded in a study of blood T cell repertoires in COVID-19. Whole-study context: COVID-19 samples from acute and convalescent phases originated in the United States, Italy and Spain. In each case, the material was cDNA or gDNA derived from T cells, B-cell-depleted T cells, or PBMCs.

In the original analysis: From reference gene primer amplification, estimates of nucleated cell counts were derived. Data came from immunoSEQ multiplex PCR; TCRdb stores just in-frame clones and leaves some out. D and trimming come from the DNA, and the V and J calls and clone size come from that table. The data contain about 110,000 clones, roughly four fifths of them singletons. The CDR3 is 18 residues long. The V gene's germline CDR1 is SNHLY and CDR2 FYNNEI. Trimming cost V 1 base and J 8 bases; bases outside gene matches: 12. The sequence came from an elderly woman with acute or convalescent COVID-19. The rearrangement joins TRBV2 to TRBJ2-1, with 12 positions matching TRBD2. The sample was peripheral blood. The CDR3 region is CASSEVMLAGGPGDEQFF. CDR3 DNA sequence: TGTGCCAGCAGTGAAGTGATGCTAGCGGGAGGGCCGGGCGATGAGCAGTTCTTC.